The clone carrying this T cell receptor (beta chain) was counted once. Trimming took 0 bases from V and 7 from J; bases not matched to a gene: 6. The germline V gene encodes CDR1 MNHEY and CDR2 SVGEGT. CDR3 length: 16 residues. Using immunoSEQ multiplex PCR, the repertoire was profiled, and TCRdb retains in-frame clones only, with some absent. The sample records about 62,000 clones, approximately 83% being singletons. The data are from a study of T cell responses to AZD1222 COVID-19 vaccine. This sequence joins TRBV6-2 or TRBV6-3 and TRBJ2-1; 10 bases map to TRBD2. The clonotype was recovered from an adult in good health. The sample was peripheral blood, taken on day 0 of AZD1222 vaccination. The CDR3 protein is CASSYSERGGLNEQFF. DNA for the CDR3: TGTGCCAGCAGTTACTCAGAGCGGGGGGGCCTGAATGAGCAGTTCTTC.